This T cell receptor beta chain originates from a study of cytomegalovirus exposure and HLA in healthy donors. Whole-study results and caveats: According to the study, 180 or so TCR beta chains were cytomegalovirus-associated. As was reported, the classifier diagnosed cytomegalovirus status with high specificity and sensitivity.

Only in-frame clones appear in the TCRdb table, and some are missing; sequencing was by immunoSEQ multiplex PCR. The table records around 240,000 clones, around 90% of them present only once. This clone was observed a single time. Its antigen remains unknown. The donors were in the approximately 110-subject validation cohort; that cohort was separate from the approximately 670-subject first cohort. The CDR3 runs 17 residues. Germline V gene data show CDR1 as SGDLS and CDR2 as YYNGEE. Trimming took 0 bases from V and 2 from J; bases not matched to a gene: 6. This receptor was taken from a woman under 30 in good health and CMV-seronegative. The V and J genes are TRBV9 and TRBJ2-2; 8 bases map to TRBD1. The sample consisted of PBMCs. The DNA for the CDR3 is TGTGCCAGCAGCGTAGCAAGACAGGGGATAAACACCGGGGAGCTGTTTTTT. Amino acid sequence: CASSVARQGINTGELFF.